The following is a TCR beta chain sequence with its context. Its binding antigen is unknown. One base away there is no much larger clone; base qualities are not given. The data were taken from a study of yellow fever vaccine responses in identical twins (dated by TCRdb to between 2017 and 2018). For context, the study as a whole: Focusing on identical twins, the study followed the T cell clones that responded to the vaccine, and did so with precision. Results the study describes overall, beyond this receptor: The authors reported that the T cell response to vaccination in identical twins appeared partly convergent and partly personalized.

The library was produced with RT-PCR. Reads for this sample came from an Illumina HiSeq 2500. In TCRdb, the public reads were trimmed at Q25 with fastp and aligned with MiXCR, with productive beta chains retained. Rows with one shared CDR3 protein collapse into an entry with the most common genes and DNA. In this sample the table shows a few thousand distinct CDR3 sequences, approximately 73% of which occur a single time. Jointly, the top ten make up 7.5% to 9.5% of the sample. Cut back by 1 base and 4 bases, the V and J ends lie 8 bases apart. CDR1 and CDR2 are read off the germline V gene as KGHSH and LQKENI. The CDR3 measures 13 amino acids from cysteine to phenylalanine. The read is trimmed to its CDR3 DNA, 39 bases read in frame from base 1.

The source material was T cells from blood (PBMCs), unsorted or a sorted subset (not recorded which), sampled before or after yellow fever vaccination (not recorded which). Recombination joined TRBV18 with TRBJ2-7, with an unclear D gene assignment. This TCR derives from a young woman who received the yellow fever vaccine. Donor details come from another sample of the same person, matched by shared clones. The CDR3 has the sequence CASSPLTRYEQYF. At the DNA level, the sequence is TGTGCCAGCTCACCACTAACACGGTACGAGCAGTACTTC.